This is a list of T cell receptor beta chains from one sample in a study of spatial heterogeneity in lung cancer. MiXCR, applied by TCRdb to the 5' RACE reads, yields one record per CDR3 protein. The sample has 45,000 to 65,000 distinct CDR3 sequences, around 7.7% seen once; the top ten hold over 30%. Sample: PBMCs, taken at follow-up. These receptors originate from a female donor with early-stage non-small cell lung cancer. CDR3s include the opening cysteine and the closing phenylalanine or tryptophan. Each record gives: V gene, J gene, clone size, CDR3 length, D gene, CDR3 DNA, CDR3 protein. A D gene is named only where the DNA matches it firmly. Only part of the rows carry a size: once, few, many, or a class if the clone is expanded.

TRBV15,TRBJ1-5,few,15,.,TGTGCCACGGCTGGGGGGCGTCGTAGCAATCAGCCCCAGCATTTT,CATAGGRRSNQPQHF
TRBV7-6,TRBJ1-2,many,13,.,TGTGCCAGCAGCTTAGACGGGGACTATGGCTACACCTTC,CASSLDGDYGYTF
TRBV5-1,TRBJ2-3,many,16,.,TGCGCCAGCGGTCAGACAGCCCAGACTAGCACAGATACGCAGTATTTT,CASGQTAQTSTDTQYF
TRBV20-1,TRBJ2-7,.,16,.,TGCAGTGCTAGAGATCGGGCAGGAGCGGGCATATACGAGCAGTACTTC,CSARDRAGAGIYEQYF
TRBV7-3,TRBJ1-1,many,13,.,TGTGCCAGCAGCTTAACGGCTCCCACTGAAGCTTTCTTT,CASSLTAPTEAFF
TRBV6-1,TRBJ2-5,.,12,TRBD1,TGTGCCAGCGGGGACAGGGGAGAGACCCAGTACTTC,CASGDRGETQYF
TRBV7-7,TRBJ1-5,few,15,.,TGTGCTAGCAGCTCTGTGGAGGGCCCCAGGCAGCCCCAGCATTTT,CASSSVEGPRQPQHF
TRBV6-5,TRBJ1-1,many,13,.,TGTGCCAGCTATCATTCGGGAGGGACTGAAGCTTTCTTT,CASYHSGGTEAFF
TRBV28,TRBJ2-3,many,17,.,TGTGCCAGCAGCATCACCATCCCAGGGGCGGGGGCAGATACGCAGTATTTT,CASSITIPGAGADTQYF
TRBV5-4,TRBJ1-4,few,17,.,TGTGCCAGCAGCGTAACAGGGCTGGGTCCCACTAATGAAAAACTGTTTTTT,CASSVTGLGPTNEKLFF
TRBV7-9,TRBJ2-3,few,15,.,TGTGCCAGCAGCTTAGAGGGGGGCCCCCCAGATACGCAGTATTTT,CASSLEGGPPDTQYF
TRBV19,TRBJ1-5,.,16,.,TGTGCCAGTAGTATAGTTCCGCAGGGGCGAAATCAGCCCCAGCATTTT,CASSIVPQGRNQPQHF
TRBV9,TRBJ2-3,.,19,TRBD2,TGTGCCAGCAGCCACCCCCGGACTAGCGGGGGGGCTCTCACAGATACGCAGTATTTT,CASSHPRTSGGALTDTQYF
TRBV12-5,TRBJ1-4,many,13,TRBD1,TGTGCTAGTGGTTTGGATTGGGACAGGCGTCTGTTTTTT,CASGLDWDRRLFF
TRBV28,TRBJ1-1,few,13,.,TGTGCCAGCAGTACCGGGACCACCCCGAAAGCTTTCTTT,CASSTGTTPKAFF
TRBV10-3,TRBJ1-1,many,14,.,TGTGCCATCAGTGAGTCGGGCTTTGTTGGCGAAGCTTTCTTT,CAISESGFVGEAFF
TRBV12-3/TRBV12-4,TRBJ2-3,few,15,TRBD1,TGTGCCAGCAGCCGGGACAGGGCGAGCACAGATACGCAGTATTTT,CASSRDRASTDTQYF
TRBV5-1,TRBJ2-3,.,12,.,TGCGCCAGCAGCTTCGAACAAGGTACGCAGTATTTT,CASSFEQGTQYF
TRBV5-5,TRBJ2-1,.,14,.,TGTGCCAGCAAGGCGGTGAACTCCTACAATGAGCAGTTCTTC,CASKAVNSYNEQFF
TRBV6-6,TRBJ2-3,few,15,TRBD2,TGTGCCAGCAGTCCCGGGACTAGGAGCAGAGATACGCAGTATTTT,CASSPGTRSRDTQYF
TRBV18,TRBJ2-5,many,14,.,TGTGCCAGCTCACCACTCGAGAGTCAAGAGACCCAGTACTTC,CASSPLESQETQYF
TRBV24-1,TRBJ2-5,few,17,TRBD2,TGTGCCACCAGTGATCCTGGACTAGCGGGGGGTGTAGAGACCCAGTACTTC,CATSDPGLAGGVETQYF
TRBV13,TRBJ2-3,few,15,.,TGTGCCAGCAGCTTAGGCGGGGGCTCTTCGGATACGCAGTATTTT,CASSLGGGSSDTQYF
TRBV13,TRBJ2-7,many,18,TRBD1,TGTGCCAGCAGCTTAGACACAGGGGGCTTTCTTTCCTCCTACGAGCAGTACTTC,CASSLDTGGFLSSYEQYF
TRBV11-2,TRBJ1-1,many,14,.,TGTGCCAGCAGCTACCTCAGACAGGCCCAGGAGGCTTTCTTT,CASSYLRQAQEAFF
TRBV23-1,TRBJ2-4,.,14,.,TGCGCCAGCAGTCAATTGGACGGACCGAAAATTCAGTACTTC,CASSQLDGPKIQYF
TRBV6-1,TRBJ2-7,many,15,TRBD1,TGTGCCAGCACTGCCCGGGACAGGGGACTCTACGAGCAGTACTTC,CASTARDRGLYEQYF
TRBV7-7,TRBJ2-1,.,13,.,TGTGCTAGCAGCTTAGCTCGAGGGATTGAGCAGTTCTTC,CASSLARGIEQFF
TRBV20-1,TRBJ2-3,many,15,TRBD2,TGCAGTGCTGCCTTAGCGGGGGGGCGGGAAGATACGCAGTATTTT,CSAALAGGREDTQYF
TRBV5-1,TRBJ2-1,few,15,.,TGCGCCAGCAGCTTGAGGGTCAGCTCCTACAATGAGCAGTTCTTC,CASSLRVSSYNEQFF
TRBV9,TRBJ1-6,few,15,.,TGTGCCAGCAGCGTTGGGGACGGAAATAATTCACCCCTCCACTTT,CASSVGDGNNSPLHF
TRBV20-1,TRBJ2-3,few,14,.,TGCAGTGCTAGAGATTCCGCAGGGAGGGATACGCAGTATTTT,CSARDSAGRDTQYF
TRBV9,TRBJ2-7,many,15,TRBD1,TGTGCCAGCAGCGTTTCGGGACAGCCAACTTACGAGCAGTACTTC,CASSVSGQPTYEQYF
TRBV5-1,TRBJ1-2,.,15,.,TGCGCCAGCAGCTTGGTGGACCCCCGGAACGGTGGCTACACCTTC,CASSLVDPRNGGYTF
TRBV4-3,TRBJ2-5,many,16,.,TGCGCCAGCAGCCAAGGACCATCAGGCTTCCAAGAGACCCAGTACTTC,CASSQGPSGFQETQYF
TRBV12-3/TRBV12-4,TRBJ1-2,.,14,.,TGTGCCAGCAGTTTAGACGAACAGATCTATGGCTACACCTTC,CASSLDEQIYGYTF
TRBV3-1,TRBJ2-2,.,14,TRBD1,TGTGCCAGCAGCCAAGCAGGGGGCCCCGGGGAGCTGTTTTTT,CASSQAGGPGELFF
TRBV7-2,TRBJ2-3,.,16,.,TGTGCCAGCAGCTCCAGCTTAATGAGGCCTCAGAGTACGCAGTATTTT,CASSSSLMRPQSTQYF
TRBV29-1,TRBJ1-2,many,12,.,TGCAGCACCGAACAGGGTAACTATGGCTACACCTTC,CSTEQGNYGYTF
TRBV7-2,TRBJ1-1,.,15,.,TGTGCCAGCAGCCCAACCAGTGGCAGGAACACTGAAGCTTTCTTT,CASSPTSGRNTEAFF
TRBV20-1,TRBJ1-2,.,12,.,TGCAGTGCTGAGCAGGTTGCCTATGGCTACACCTTC,CSAEQVAYGYTF
TRBV11-3,TRBJ2-3,.,14,.,TGTGCCAGCAGCTTCCGACAGAGCACAGATACGCAGTATTTT,CASSFRQSTDTQYF
TRBV7-2,TRBJ1-2,few,13,.,TGTGCCAGCAGCTTATCAGGAGAGGGCAGCTACACCTTC,CASSLSGEGSYTF
TRBV7-2,TRBJ2-3,.,15,TRBD2,TGTGCCAGCAGCTTACTAGCGGGAGTATCAGATACGCAGTATTTT,CASSLLAGVSDTQYF
TRBV7-2,TRBJ2-5,few,14,.,TGTGCCAGCAGCTTTCTGACAGAGCAAGAGACCCAGTACTTC,CASSFLTEQETQYF
TRBV20-1,TRBJ1-2,many,15,.,TGCAGTGCTAGAGATCTGTCATTAGCGGCAGGCCGTTACACCTTC,CSARDLSLAAGRYTF
TRBV20-1,TRBJ2-7,few,14,.,TGCAGTGCTAACCAGGCCGGCCCTCCGTCCGAGCAGTACTTC,CSANQAGPPSEQYF